These 10 T cell receptor beta chains share one sample of origin, sequenced in a study of STAT3 mutations in large granular lymphocyte leukemia. The study's findings and limits: At least one immunodominant TCR beta clonotype appeared in every T-cell large granular lymphocyte leukemia patient.

TCRdb's table, derived via immunoSEQ multiplex PCR, lists solely in-frame clones and lacks some. The sample yields 7,500 to 10,000 clones, roughly nine tenths seen once. Their specific antigens are unknown. Sequences were obtained from peripheral blood mononuclear cells. These receptors all come from a man in his 60s with T-cell large granular lymphocyte leukemia. Some clones in this sample may be carry-over from other donors' samples.

The genes are TRBV5-1 and TRBJ2-7; D possibly corresponds to TRBD1 (6 bases). V shed 5 bases and J shed 1 base, with 13 bases lying between them. Germline values: CDR1 SGHRS, CDR2 YFSETQ. The CDR3 sequence is 14 residues long. CDR3 coding DNA: TGCGCCAGCAGTCCGACAGGTGGGTCCTACGAGCAGTACTTC. Protein: CASSPTGGSYEQYF.

The table lists this clone with a count of one. This chain joins TRBV10-2 and TRBJ2-1; no clear D gene. Trimming removed 3 bases at V and 4 bases at J, with 16 bases between. This CDR3 is 16 amino acids long. Germline V CDR1 and CDR2: WSHSY, SAAADI. The CDR3 sequence: CASSDEVLWVYNEQFF. The CDR3 bases are TGCGCCAGCAGTGATGAGGTCTTGTGGGTTTACAATGAGCAGTTCTTC.

The rearrangement joins TRBV5-4 to TRBJ1-3; 12 bases map to TRBD1. Losses at the gene ends were 5 bases for V and 3 bases for J; bases not matched to a gene: 12. The CDR3 has 18 amino acids. CDR1 is SGHNT, CDR2 YYREEE, per germline (reference sequence). The CDR3 protein is CASRATPGQGANGNTIYF. CDR3 coding DNA: TGTGCCAGCAGGGCCACCCCGGGACAGGGGGCGAATGGAAACACCATATATTTT.

The chain recombines TRBV11-2 with TRBJ2-2; weak D call: TRBD1 (6 bases). This CDR3 region has 14 residues. Germline V CDR1 and CDR2: SGHAT, FQNNGV. Trimming took 2 bases from V and 6 from J, leaving 10 bases between them. This CDR3 is CASSLSPGAGELFF. Here the CDR3 DNA reads TGTGCCAGCAGCTTATCCCCAGGGGCCGGGGAGCTGTTTTTT.

This clone rates as medium-sized. The chain recombines TRBV27 with TRBJ1-2; a weak D match, TRBD1 (5 bases). The CDR3 consists of 14 residues. CDR1 is MNHEY, CDR2 SMNVEV, per germline (reference sequence). The V and J ends lost 6 bases and 0 bases respectively, with 11 bases between them. The CDR3 here is CASSTQGANYGYTF. CDR3 DNA: TGTGCCAGCAGCACCCAGGGAGCTAACTATGGCTACACCTTC.

This sequence joins TRBV6-5 and TRBJ2-7; 12 bases fit TRBD2. This CDR3 has 15 amino acids. Per germline, CDR1 MNHEY and CDR2 SVGAGI. V dropped 4 bases and J dropped 4; count of bases not matched to a gene: 5. DNA of the CDR3: TGTGCCAGCAGTTCGCGGACTAGCGGGATTTACGAGCAGTACTTC. Residues: CASSSRTSGIYEQYF.

The CDR3 DNA sequence: TGCGCCAGCAGCTTGATGTTTGGGGTGGGGAATGAGCAGTTCTTC. This sequence encodes CASSLMFGVGNEQFF. V gene TRBV5-1 combines with J gene TRBJ2-1; D gene unclear. Germline-derived CDR1 and CDR2 are SGHRS and YFSETQ. This CDR3 comprises 15 residues. V was pared by 1 base and J by 7 bases, with 15 bases between.

The rearrangement links TRBV2 to TRBJ1-2; possible D gene TRBD1, 5 bases. Germline values: CDR1 SNHLY, CDR2 FYNNEI. CDR3 length equals 14 residues. V lost 3 bases to trimming and J lost 0 bases, with 8 bases between them. CDR3 sequence reads: CASSDGTANYGYTF. CDR3 nucleotide sequence: TGTGCCAGCAGTGACGGGACGGCTAACTATGGCTACACCTTC.

This clone showed up just a few times. V and J are TRBV28 and TRBJ2-3; 15 bases are a match to TRBD2. J gave up 6 bases and V 8 bases, and 6 bases lay outside the gene matches. CDR3 length: 15 residues. Germline lookup yields CDR1 MDHEN and CDR2 SYDVKM. The CDR3 loop reads CASWTSGRALDTQYF. Written as DNA, the CDR3 is TGTGCCAGCTGGACTAGCGGGAGGGCCCTGGATACGCAGTATTTT.

The rearrangement uses TRBV6-4 and TRBJ2-7; D tentatively reads TRBD1 or TRBD2 (5 bases each). Per germline, CDR1 MRHNA and CDR2 SNTAGT. The V end lost 7 bases, the J end lost 3 bases, and 19 bases lay between the germline ends. The CDR3 has 15 residues. The CDR3 is CASTGPGRTLYEQYF. CDR3 bases: TGTGCCAGCACCGGACCGGGACGGACACTCTACGAGCAGTACTTC.